Listed here are 10 T cell receptor beta chains from one sample, sequenced in a study of blood T cells in healthy people across ages. Next came a second PCR, run for about 7 to 12 cycles, which used a sample-barcoded 5' primer along with a J-beta primer mix. TCRdb fed the 5' RACE reads into MiXCR, producing one record per CDR3 protein. Of hundreds of thousands of distinct CDR3 sequences listed, more than 40% are singletons. Sequencing was carried out using blood. The source is a woman aged 55-69 years in good health.

The sample holds one count of this clonotype. The chain combines TRBV4-3 with TRBJ2-1; either TRBD1 or TRBD2 may fit D (5 bases each). The tail of the sequence fits TRBJ2-7 better, so the J call may be wrong. Germline V gene lookup returns CDR1 LGHNA and CDR2 YSLEER. The CDR3 sequence is 15 residues long. The CDR3 coding sequence is TGCGCCAGCAGCCAACAGGGTGGGGGATACAATGAGCAGTACTTC. Its translation is CASSQQGGGYNEQYF.

The chain combines TRBV29-1 with TRBJ2-1; a weak D match, TRBD2 (5 bases). CDR1 SQVTM and CDR2 ANQGSEA come from the germline V gene. The V gene lost 5 bases and the J gene lost 3 bases, with 14 bases spanning the gap. The CDR3 covers 14 residues. The DNA of the CDR3 is TGCAGCGTTTCGGGCCAAGAGGGCTACAATGAGCAGTTCTTC. Protein product: CSVSGQEGYNEQFF.

This clonotype was recorded at least ten times. This chain links TRBV18 with TRBJ2-3; D gene uncertain. V was cut by 8 bases and J by 6 bases, with 9 bases left in between. The CDR3 length is 11 residues. The germline gives CDR1 KGHSH, CDR2 LQKENI. The DNA of the CDR3 is TGTGCCAGCAGCCCCGCGGATACGCAGTATTTT. Its protein product is CASSPADTQYF.

The V gene is TRBV6-5, the J gene TRBJ2-1; 10 bases are shared with TRBD2. Germline loops: CDR1 MNHEY, CDR2 SVGAGI. The length of the CDR3 is 15 residues. V dropped 5 bases and J dropped 8; count of bases not matched to a gene: 9. The chain's CDR3 is CASSELAGLYDEQFF. For the CDR3, the DNA is TGTGCCAGCAGTGAACTAGCGGGGTTATACGATGAGCAGTTCTTC.

The chain uses TRBV6-5 and TRBJ2-3; D tentatively reads TRBD1 or TRBD2 (5 bases each). CDR1 is MNHEY, CDR2 SVGAGI, per germline. V was trimmed by 6 bases and J by 2 bases, leaving 15 bases between them. The CDR3 has 15 residues. CDR3 nucleotides: TGTGCCAGCAGCCACCGGGGCGGATCCACAGATACGCAGTATTTT. Its translation is CASSHRGGSTDTQYF.

Only a few counts were recorded for this clonotype. This chain links TRBV6-2 or TRBV6-3 with TRBJ2-7; no definite D call. Germline assignment: CDR1 MNHEY and CDR2 SVGEGT. The CDR3 is 14 residues long. Trimming shortened V by 4 bases and J by 0 bases, and 10 bases separated the two germline ends. CDR3 protein: CASSFWATSYEQYF. The CDR3 coding sequence is TGTGCCAGCAGTTTCTGGGCGACCTCCTACGAGCAGTACTTC.

This clonotype was counted only a few times. This rearrangement joins TRBV27 to TRBJ2-5; TRBD1 might be the D (6 bases). CDR3 length: 16 residues. The germline V gene has CDR1 MNHEY and CDR2 SMNVEV (reference sequence). Between the trimmed V and J ends, which lost 6 bases and 1 base, there was a span of 18 bases. The CDR3 here is CASSRAYTGPQETQYF. The CDR3 DNA reads as TGTGCCAGCAGCCGGGCCTACACAGGGCCCCAAGAGACCCAGTACTTC.

The J gene is TRBJ2-1, the V gene TRBV5-1; 8 nucleotides align to TRBD2. The CDR3 length is 16 residues. With V trimmed by 1 base and J by 3 bases, 6 bases remained unmatched. From germline, CDR1 is SGHRS and CDR2 YFSETQ. The DNA for the CDR3 is TGCGCCAGCAGCTTGACAGCGGGAGTATACTACAATGAGCAGTTCTTC. Encoded protein: CASSLTAGVYYNEQFF.

J is TRBJ2-1 and V is TRBV20-1, with D unclear. V shed 4 bases and J shed 9 bases, with 10 bases lying between them. The germline V gene encodes CDR1 DFQATT and CDR2 SNEGSKA (reference sequence). This CDR3 has 11 amino acids. CDR3 sequence (DNA): TGCAGTGCTATCATGGGATTTGAGCAGTTCTTC. It encodes CSAIMGFEQFF.

The chain is built from TRBV12-3 or TRBV12-4 and TRBJ2-6; D gene unclear. The V and J ends lost 0 bases and 1 base respectively, with 10 bases between them. This CDR3 comprises 17 residues. The CDR3 coding sequence is TGTGCCAGCAGTTTAGCGCTAGGGCAGTCTGGGGCCAACGTCCTGACTTTC. It is translated as CASSLALGQSGANVLTF.